The next 28 T cell receptor beta chains were all read from a single sample in a study of T cell repertoires in cytomegalovirus infection. The antigens of these receptors remain unknown. Using its own MiXCR run on the reads, TCRdb lists one record per CDR3 protein. The profile covers about 470,000 distinct CDR3 sequences, with under 55% appearing a single time and around 44% taken by the ten largest. Sequencing was performed on cultured PBMCs, taken from culture after CMV antigen stimulation. These receptors originate from a human donor in good health (CMV status not recorded). Some clones in this sample may be carry-over from other donors' samples.

The chain links TRBV4-3 to TRBJ1-5; a weak D match, TRBD1 (5 bases). Germline V CDR1 and CDR2: LGHNA, YSLEER. This CDR3 region has 16 residues. The V and J ends lost 0 bases and 4 bases respectively, with 13 bases between them. CDR3 DNA sequence: TGCGCCAGCAGCCAAGATTTCGGGGACGGGAATCAGCCCCAGCATTTT. This translates into CASSQDFGDGNQPQHF.

The chain links TRBV12-3 or TRBV12-4 to TRBJ1-1; maybe TRBD1 (6 bases). The CDR3 is made up of 14 amino acids. The germline V and J ends were trimmed by 5 bases and 2 bases, with 12 bases remaining between them. The DNA for the CDR3 is TGTGCCAGCAGTCCGGGACATTCAAACACTGAAGCTTTCTTT. It specifies CASSPGHSNTEAFF.

The chain joins TRBV7-8 to TRBJ1-1; D might be TRBD1 (6 bases). V lost 1 base, J lost 3 bases, and 12 bases lay in between. Germline V gives CDR1 SGHVS, CDR2 FQNEAQ. CDR3 length: 15 residues. Here the CDR3 DNA reads TGTGCCAGCAGCTTAGACCAGGGGTGGGACACTGAAGCTTTCTTT. Its translation: CASSLDQGWDTEAFF.

This clonotype was picked up a small number of times. This chain uses TRBV7-2 with TRBJ2-3; unclear D gene. The CDR3 is 14 residues long. Germline-derived CDR1 and CDR2 are SGHTA and FQGNSA. The germline V and J ends were trimmed by 1 base and 6 bases, with 11 bases remaining between them. CDR3 coding DNA: TGTGCCAGCAGCTTAGAACCCTTCGGGGATACGCAGTATTTT. Its translation: CASSLEPFGDTQYF.

This chain links TRBV9 with TRBJ2-1, with D possibly matching TRBD2 (6 bases). Per the germline V gene, CDR1 is SGDLS and CDR2 is YYNGEE. V was cut by 2 bases and J by 1 base, with 13 bases left in between. CDR3 length equals 16 residues. For the CDR3, the DNA is TGTGCCAGCAGCGTGGCGGGGATACCTTCCTACAATGAGCAGTTCTTC. Residues: CASSVAGIPSYNEQFF.

This clonotype was counted between two and nine times. As DNA, the CDR3 is TGTGCCAGCAGCACCCGGAGCAGGAACACTGAAGCTTTCTTT. Translating it yields CASSTRSRNTEAFF. The V call is TRBV7-2, the J call TRBJ1-1; no firm D call. The CDR3 is made up of 14 amino acids. V lost 5 bases and J 1 base, leaving 11 bases between the germline ends. Germline V gene sequence: CDR1 SGHTA, CDR2 FQGNSA. The whole variable domain, remainder taken from reference TRBV7-2 and TRBJ1-1, is GAGVSQSPSNKVTEKGKDVELRCDPISGHTALYWYRQSLGQGLEFLIYFQGNSAPDKSGLPSDRFSAERTGGSVSTLTIQRTQQEDSAVYLCASSTRSRNTEAFFGQGTRLTVV.

The J gene is TRBJ1-6, the V gene TRBV7-2; D not certain. This CDR3 region has 13 residues. Germline V lookup: CDR1 SGHTA, CDR2 FQGNSA. The V gene lost 4 bases and the J gene lost 8 bases, with 9 bases spanning the gap. CDR3 coding DNA: TGTGCCAGCAGCTCCTTCGGGTATTCACCCCTCCACTTT. Translating gives CASSSFGYSPLHF.

There are many counts of this clonotype. This sequence joins TRBV7-2 and TRBJ1-4; possibly TRBD1 for D (5 bases). Per germline, CDR1 SGHTA and CDR2 FQGNSA. The CDR3 loop spans 13 amino acids. V was trimmed by 2 bases and J by 7 bases, leaving 8 bases between them. The CDR3 spells CASSLYGTEKLFF. The CDR3 nucleotides are TGTGCCAGCAGCTTATACGGGACTGAAAAACTGTTTTTT.

The rearrangement uses TRBV6-2 or TRBV6-3 and TRBJ2-7; D remains ambiguous. V was pared by 0 bases and J by 0 bases, with 6 bases between. Germline CDR1 is MNHEY and CDR2 is SVGEGT. The CDR3 runs 14 residues. The CDR3 region has the DNA TGTGCCAGCAGTTACTCTCTGAGCTCCTACGAGCAGTACTTC. Protein sequence: CASSYSLSSYEQYF.

Here the CDR3 reads CASRGGGYNSPLHF. CDR3 DNA sequence: TGTGCCAGCAGGGGGGGGGGGTATAATTCACCCCTCCACTTT. V gene TRBV27 combines with J gene TRBJ1-6; D possibly corresponds to TRBD1 (5 bases). Trimming cost V 6 bases and J 4 bases, with 10 bases left between them. This CDR3 region has 14 residues. Germline V gene sequence: CDR1 MNHEY, CDR2 SMNVEV (reference sequence).

This clonotype showed up just a few times. The V and J genes are TRBV6-2 or TRBV6-3 and TRBJ2-1; maybe TRBD2 (5 bases). The CDR3 has 12 amino acids. Germline V gives CDR1 MNHEY, CDR2 SVGEGT. The ends were cut back, 5 bases at V and 8 bases at J, with 10 bases in the middle. The CDR3 nucleotides read TGTGCCAGCAGTCCTAGCCTCCATGAGCAGTTCTTC. Its translation: CASSPSLHEQFF.

The chain uses TRBV20-1 and TRBJ2-7; D not certain. Germline assignment: CDR1 DFQATT and CDR2 SNEGSKA (reference sequence). V was clipped by 6 bases and J by 4 bases, with 10 bases between them. The CDR3 has 11 residues. The CDR3 sequence: CSASGPYEQYF. CDR3 DNA sequence: TGCAGTGCCTCTGGACCGTACGAGCAGTACTTC.

V and J are TRBV2 and TRBJ2-7; the D gene could be TRBD1 or TRBD2 (7 bases each). V lost 3 bases and J 4 bases, leaving 16 bases between the germline ends. The CDR3 has 15 residues. Germline V CDR1 and CDR2: SNHLY, FYNNEI. The CDR3 loop reads CASSDPQGGLYEQYF. The CDR3 coding sequence is TGTGCCAGCAGTGATCCGCAGGGGGGGCTGTACGAGCAGTACTTC. The variable domain in full, with the rest retrieved from reference TRBV2 and TRBJ2-7, is EPEVTQTPSHQVTQMGQEVILRCVPISNHLYFYWYRQILGQKVEFLVSFYNNEISEKSEIFDDQFSVERPDGSNFTLKIRSTKLEDSAMYFCASSDPQGGLYEQYFGPGTRLTVT.

CDR3 nucleotides: TGTGCCAGCAGCCCGGACAGGAGGAACACTGAAGCTTTCTTT. Encoded protein: CASSPDRRNTEAFF. This chain joins TRBV12-3 or TRBV12-4 and TRBJ1-1; the match to TRBD1 covers 7 bases. Trimming took 6 bases from V and 1 from J; bases not matched to a gene: 5. There are 14 residues in the CDR3.

This chain connects TRBV28 to TRBJ1-6; D might be TRBD1 (5 bases). The CDR3 loop spans 15 amino acids. The V gene's germline CDR1 is MDHEN and CDR2 SYDVKM. The V gene lost 1 base and the J gene lost 7 bases, with 11 bases spanning the gap. The DNA for the CDR3 is TGTGCCAGCAGTTTATCCGGGACGCAGAATTCACCCCTCCACTTT. It specifies CASSLSGTQNSPLHF.

V and J are TRBV7-2 and TRBJ2-2; 7 bases line up with TRBD2. Per the germline V gene, CDR1 is SGHTA and CDR2 is FQGNSA. CDR3 size: 15 residues. The J segment lost 3 bases and the V segment lost 0 bases, leaving 1 base of the junction unmatched. CDR3 nucleotide sequence: TGTGCCAGCAGCTTAGCGAGCGGGGACACCGGGGAGCTGTTTTTT. It translates to CASSLASGDTGELFF. The full variable domain, its missing parts supplied by reference TRBV7-2 and TRBJ2-2, is GAGVSQSPSNKVTEKGKDVELRCDPISGHTALYWYRQSLGQGLEFLIYFQGNSAPDKSGLPSDRFSAERTGGSVSTLTIQRTQQEDSAVYLCASSLASGDTGELFFGEGSRLTVL.

About this clonotype: The junction and the germline gene differ at one end; a read error may be behind it. The chain is built from TRBV7-9 and TRBJ1-6, with TRBD1 matching over 7 bases. There are 12 residues in the CDR3. From germline, CDR1 is SEHNR and CDR2 FQNEAQ (reference sequence). In DNA form, the CDR3 reads TGTGCCAGCAGGTTGGGCCCGGGACAGCCCTTTTTT. Protein sequence: CASRLGPGQPFF.

This sequence joins TRBV7-9 and TRBJ2-1, with TRBD2 matching over 14 bases. V lost 5 bases, J lost 2 bases, and 11 bases stayed unmatched. The germline gives CDR1 SEHNR, CDR2 FQNEAQ (reference sequence). The CDR3 has 19 residues. For the CDR3, the DNA is TGTGCCAGCAGCCAACCCCCCGGGACTAGCGGGAGCCCCTACAATGAGCAGTTCTTC. Translating it yields CASSQPPGTSGSPYNEQFF.

This clonotype was detected only a few times. The J gene is TRBJ2-5, the V gene TRBV7-2, with no clear D. Trimming removed 4 bases at V and 7 bases at J, with 10 bases between. Germline lookup yields CDR1 SGHTA and CDR2 FQGNSA. The CDR3 totals 12 residues. DNA of the CDR3: TGTGCCAGCAGCTCCCTGGGCCGGACCCAGTACTTC. Protein: CASSSLGRTQYF. The full variable domain, rest sourced from reference TRBV7-2 and TRBJ2-5, is GAGVSQSPSNKVTEKGKDVELRCDPISGHTALYWYRQSLGQGLEFLIYFQGNSAPDKSGLPSDRFSAERTGGSVSTLTIQRTQQEDSAVYLCASSSLGRTQYFGPGTRLLVL.

This sequence joins TRBV10-2 and TRBJ1-1; no clear D. The CDR3 loop spans 14 amino acids. V was trimmed by 4 bases and J by 3 bases, leaving 12 bases between them. Germline V lookup: CDR1 WSHSY, CDR2 SAAADI. CDR3 in DNA: TGCGCCAGCAGTGGAGACGCAGGATACACTGAAGCTTTCTTT. Its protein product is CASSGDAGYTEAFF.

CDR3 coding DNA: TGTGCCAGCAGTTTATATGGCAGGGGGAGATTTACTGAAGCTTTCTTT. Its protein product is CASSLYGRGRFTEAFF. This rearrangement joins TRBV28 to TRBJ1-1; 7 positions agree with TRBD1. The germline gives CDR1 MDHEN, CDR2 SYDVKM. This CDR3 has 16 amino acids. V trimming: 1 base; J trimming: 5 bases; junction bases outside the gene matches: 10.

V gene TRBV7-6 combines with J gene TRBJ1-2, with 8 bases fitting TRBD1. V shed 2 bases and J 7 bases; nucleotides not matched to a gene: 9. This CDR3 is built from 15 residues. Per the germline V gene, CDR1 is SGHVS and CDR2 is FNYEAQ. CDR3 protein: CASSLLTGEAGGYTF. The CDR3 DNA reads as TGTGCCAGCAGCTTATTGACAGGGGAAGCGGGTGGCTACACCTTC. Based on the CDR3 plus reference TRBV7-6 and TRBJ1-2, the full variable domain is GAGVSQSPRYKVTKRGQDVALRCDPISGHVSLYWYRQALGQGPEFLTYFNYEAQQDKSGLPNDRFSAERPEGSISTLTIQRTEQRDSAMYRCASSLLTGEAGGYTFGSGTRLTVV.

The chain carries TRBV4-1 and TRBJ2-2, with 13 bases lining up with TRBD2. CDR1 is MGHRA, CDR2 YSYEKL, per germline. There are 19 residues in the CDR3. V lost 2 bases, J lost 11 bases, and 17 bases stayed unmatched. CDR3 DNA sequence: TGCGCCAGCAGCCAATTCCGGAGCGGACTAGCGGGAGCCAAAGACGAGCTGTTTTTT. This sequence encodes CASSQFRSGLAGAKDELFF.

V gene TRBV7-2 combines with J gene TRBJ2-3; either TRBD1 or TRBD2 may supply D (5 bases each). The germline V gene has CDR1 SGHTA and CDR2 FQGNSA. Between the trimmed V and J ends, which lost 2 bases and 4 bases, there was a span of 13 bases. CDR3 length: 15 residues. This chain's CDR3 is CASSLWRLGADTQYF. CDR3 DNA sequence: TGTGCCAGCAGCTTATGGAGGTTGGGGGCAGATACGCAGTATTTT.

The rearrangement links TRBV4-3 to TRBJ1-5, with 7 bases aligning to TRBD1. V was pared by 0 bases and J by 5 bases, with 7 bases of the junction left unmatched. The CDR3 extends over 16 amino acids. Germline V gene lookup returns CDR1 LGHNA and CDR2 YSLEER. The DNA for the CDR3 is TGCGCCAGCAGCCAAGACGTTAGACAGGGCTATCAGCCCCAGCATTTT. It yields the protein CASSQDVRQGYQPQHF.

This clonotype was seen at least ten times. The J gene is TRBJ1-2, the V gene TRBV7-8, with D uncertain. CDR3 length equals 13 residues. The V end was cut by 2 bases, the J end by 7 bases, with 11 bases between. Germline V lookup: CDR1 SGHVS, CDR2 FQNEAQ. CDR3 DNA: TGTGCCAGCAGCTTAACAGCATTGTCTGGCTACACCTTC. Protein sequence: CASSLTALSGYTF.

The sample holds a few counts of this clonotype. The CDR3 DNA reads TGTGCCAGCAGCTTACGGGGGGGCCTGAATGAGCAGTTCTTC. Encoded protein: CASSLRGGLNEQFF. V usage is TRBV7-6 and J usage is TRBJ2-1, with TRBD2 matching over 8 bases. The CDR3 length is 14 residues. Germline CDR1 is SGHVS and CDR2 is FNYEAQ. The ends lost 2 bases at V and 7 bases at J; junction bases unmatched: 4.

The V call is TRBV20-1, the J call TRBJ1-1; 9 nucleotides match TRBD1. Germline-derived CDR1 and CDR2 are DFQATT and SNEGSKA (reference sequence). The CDR3 is 15 residues long. J lost 11 bases, V lost 3 bases, and 16 bases had no gene match. CDR3 in amino acids: CSARDYGTGRLAAFF. CDR3 nucleotides: TGCAGTGCTAGGGATTACGGGACAGGGCGTCTTGCGGCTTTCTTT.